The clone carrying this TCR beta chain was counted many times. This sample was included in a study of T cells in Graves' hyperthyroidism and ophthalmopathy. Every diagnosis used clinical symptoms, serum thyroxine and TRAb, thyroid ultrasound and orbital computed tomography. Ahead of any ophthalmopathy symptoms, the blood sample was obtained at the first diagnosis of hyperthyroidism. The investigators amplified TCR beta CDR3 regions from RNA transcripts. An initial round of RT-PCR targeting the TCR CDR3 relied on the HTBI primer set. TCRdb passed the multiplex PCR reads through MiXCR, listing each CDR3 protein once. This sample has about 360,000 distinct CDR3 sequences, with 15% to 18% found just once. Looked up from germline, CDR1 is SNHLY and CDR2 is FYNNEI. This CDR3 comprises 13 residues. Trimming took off 0 bases at V and 10 bases at J, with 10 bases between the two ends.

Sequencing input: blood. The receptor was derived from a woman in her late teens or twenties with Graves' hyperthyroidism that later progressed to Graves' ophthalmopathy. The chain is built from TRBV2 and TRBJ2-1, with D unresolved. The CDR3 region is CASSEASRWEQFF. DNA of the CDR3: TGTGCCAGCAGTGAAGCGTCCCGTTGGGAGCAGTTCTTC.